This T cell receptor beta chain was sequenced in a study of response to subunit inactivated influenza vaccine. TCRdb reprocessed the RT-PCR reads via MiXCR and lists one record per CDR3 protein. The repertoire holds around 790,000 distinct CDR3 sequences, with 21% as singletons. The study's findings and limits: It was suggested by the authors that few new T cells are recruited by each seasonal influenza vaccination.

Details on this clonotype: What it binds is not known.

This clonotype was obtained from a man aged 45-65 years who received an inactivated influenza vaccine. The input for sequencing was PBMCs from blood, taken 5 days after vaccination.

CDR3 amino acids: CATSRPLASHLDTQYF. In DNA form, the CDR3 reads TGTGCCACCAGCAGACCGCTAGCGAGCCATCTGGATACGCAGTATTTT. The chain employs TRBV15 and TRBJ2-3; maybe TRBD2 (6 bases). Germline V gives CDR1 LNHNV, CDR2 YYDKDF (reference sequence). The V gene lost 2 bases and the J gene lost 6 bases, with 18 bases spanning the gap. CDR3 length equals 16 residues.